Listed here are 10 T cell receptor beta chains from one sample, sequenced in a study of blood T cell repertoires in COVID-19. Using immunoSEQ multiplex PCR, the repertoire was profiled, and TCRdb retains in-frame clones only, with some absent. The sample gives 200,000 to 300,000 clones, about 83% of which show up once; 3.5% to 4.5% is in the top ten. Material for sequencing was peripheral blood. The receptors here all came from a man aged 50-59 years with acute or convalescent COVID-19.

This clone turned up a few times. The chain uses TRBV4-1 and TRBJ1-2; D call uncertain. Per the germline V gene, CDR1 is MGHRA and CDR2 is YSYEKL. CDR3 length: 15 residues. Trimming took 4 bases from V and 0 from J, leaving 12 bases between them. CDR3 protein: CASSLREGTNYGYTF. The CDR3 DNA sequence: TGCGCCAGCAGCCTCCGGGAAGGCACTAACTATGGCTACACCTTC.

The J gene is TRBJ2-1, the V gene TRBV6-1; possibly TRBD2 for D (5 bases). Trimming cost V 2 bases and J 4 bases, with 12 bases left between them. CDR3 length: 15 residues. The germline V gene encodes CDR1 MNHNS and CDR2 SASEGT. CDR3 nucleotides: TGTGCCAGCAGTGAACCACGGGAACTGTACAATGAGCAGTTCTTC. It translates to CASSEPRELYNEQFF.

The chain links TRBV11-3 to TRBJ2-1; D may be TRBD1 (7 bases). The CDR3 covers 17 residues. Looked up from germline, CDR1 is SGHNT and CDR2 is YENEEA. Trimming stripped 5 bases from V and 4 bases from J, with 21 bases between. The CDR3 coding sequence is TGTGCCAGCAGCCCACGATCAGGGGGGTTCCGGTACAATGAGCAGTTCTTC. The encoded protein is CASSPRSGGFRYNEQFF.

The chain is built from TRBV24-1 and TRBJ2-1; D is uncertain. The V gene's germline CDR1 is KGHDR and CDR2 SFDVKD. V was trimmed by 1 base and J by 15 bases, leaving 18 bases between them. There are 14 residues in the CDR3. CDR3 coding DNA: TGTGCCACCAGTGATTTAGGAGACGGAGCAAAACCGTTCTTC. It translates to CATSDLGDGAKPFF.

This rearrangement joins TRBV21-1 to TRBJ1-5; TRBD1, the D gene given by the table, was not confirmed from the DNA. TRBV21-1 is labeled a pseudogene. This CDR3 has 15 amino acids. Written as DNA, the CDR3 is TGTGCCAGCACTCCGACAGGGCTCGGGGGACAGCCCCAGCATTTT. Translating gives CASTPTGLGGQPQHF.

The chain uses TRBV11-2 and TRBJ2-5; 8 bases are shared with TRBD1. V gave up 5 bases and J gave up 5 bases; unmatched junction bases: 16. Germline V gene lookup returns CDR1 SGHAT and CDR2 FQNNGV. The CDR3 runs 17 residues. CDR3 in DNA: TGTGCCAGCAGCACTTTACGGGACAGGAGAGGGTTGGAGACCCAGTACTTC. This gives the protein CASSTLRDRRGLETQYF.

The genes are TRBV19 and TRBJ1-6; tentatively, D is TRBD1 (5 bases). The CDR3 length is 17 residues. Trimming pared 2 bases from V and 0 bases from J, leaving 11 bases between. The V gene's germline CDR1 is LNHDA and CDR2 SQIVND (reference sequence). CDR3 sequence reads: CASSILQAPSYNSPLHF. DNA of the CDR3: TGTGCCAGTAGTATACTACAGGCTCCCTCCTATAATTCACCCCTCCACTTT.

Concerning this clone: Distinct nucleotide sequences in the sample also encode this CDR3. The V call is TRBV18, the J call TRBJ2-2; TRBD1 is a possible D gene (5 bases). The CDR3 sequence is 15 residues long. CDR1 and CDR2 from the germline V gene are KGHSH and LQKENI. Between the trimmed V and J ends, which lost 3 bases and 1 base, there was a span of 9 bases. The CDR3 sequence: CASSPSDRNTGELFF. The DNA of the CDR3 is TGTGCCAGCTCACCGAGCGACAGGAACACCGGGGAGCTGTTTTTT.

The gene calls are TRBV5-6 and TRBJ1-3; D possibly corresponds to TRBD1 (6 bases). Germline V lookup: CDR1 SGHDT, CDR2 YYEEEE. The CDR3 is made up of 14 amino acids. Trimming cost V 0 bases and J 2 bases, with 6 bases left between them. CDR3 DNA: TGTGCCAGCAGCTTGGGGGGGCCTGGAAACACCATATATTTT. Translated: CASSLGGPGNTIYF. The variable domain in full, completed from reference TRBV5-6 and TRBJ1-3, reads DAGVTQSPTHLIKTRGQQVTLRCSPKSGHDTVSWYQQALGQGPQFIFQYYEEEERQRGNFPDRFSGHQFPNYSSELNVNALLLGDSALYLCASSLGGPGNTIYFGEGSWLTVV.

The sample holds one count of this clone. The chain recombines TRBV16 with TRBJ2-7; D uncertain. This CDR3 spans 11 amino acids. V dropped 3 bases and J dropped 6 bases, with 6 bases sitting between them. The V gene's germline CDR1 is KGHSY and CDR2 FQNENV. The CDR3 loop is CASSHSREQYF. The DNA of the CDR3 is TGTGCCAGCAGCCATTCCCGCGAGCAGTACTTC.